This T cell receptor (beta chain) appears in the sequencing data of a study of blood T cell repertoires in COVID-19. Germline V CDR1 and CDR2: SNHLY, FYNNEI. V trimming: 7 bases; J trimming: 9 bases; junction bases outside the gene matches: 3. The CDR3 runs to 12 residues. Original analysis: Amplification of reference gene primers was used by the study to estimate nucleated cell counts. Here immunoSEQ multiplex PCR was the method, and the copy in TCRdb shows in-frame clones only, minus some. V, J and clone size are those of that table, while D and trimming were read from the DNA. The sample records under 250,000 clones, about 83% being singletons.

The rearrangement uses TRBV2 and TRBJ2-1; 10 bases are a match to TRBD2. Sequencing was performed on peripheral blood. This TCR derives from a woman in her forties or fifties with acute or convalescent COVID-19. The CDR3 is CASTKREGEQFF. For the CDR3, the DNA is TGTGCCAGCACTAAGCGGGAGGGTGAGCAGTTCTTC.